The 11 T cell receptor beta chains below all came from one sample that was sequenced in a study of CD8 T cells in ankylosing spondylitis. TCRdb fed the 5' RACE reads into MiXCR, producing one record per CDR3 protein. This table has roughly 130,000 distinct CDR3 sequences, 6% to 8.5% appearing once. Sequenced: blood, either unsorted or a sorted T cell fraction (not recorded which). These TCRs come from a male donor with ankylosing spondylitis or in good health (not recorded which).

This clonotype was observed many times. The rearrangement uses TRBV12-3 or TRBV12-4 and TRBJ2-3; either TRBD1 or TRBD2 may supply D (5 bases each). Trimming stripped 8 bases from V and 0 bases from J, with 15 bases between. This CDR3 is 15 amino acids long. The CDR3 reads CASSLWGSSTDTQYF. The CDR3 bases are TGTGCCAGCTCTTTATGGGGGTCTAGCACAGATACGCAGTATTTT.

In this sample, this clonotype turned up many times. This chain connects TRBV5-1 to TRBJ2-2; D may be TRBD2 (5 bases). The V end lost 0 bases, the J end lost 4 bases, and 13 bases lay between the germline ends. From germline, CDR1 is SGHRS and CDR2 YFSETQ. This CDR3 has 16 residues. CDR3 nucleotides: TGCGCCAGCAGCTTGGGACATTCTCGGGGCACCGGGGAGCTGTTTTTT. Its translation: CASSLGHSRGTGELFF.

This clonotype was seen repeatedly, ten times or more. This chain links TRBV5-1 with TRBJ2-2; D gene unclear. V gave up 0 bases and J gave up 0 bases, with 3 bases separating them. Germline V CDR1 and CDR2: SGHRS, YFSETQ. The CDR3 consists of 14 residues. Here the CDR3 reads CASSLAPNTGELFF. CDR3 DNA sequence: TGCGCCAGCAGCTTGGCCCCGAACACCGGGGAGCTGTTTTTT.

By frequency in the sample, this clonotype is medium-sized. The chain recombines TRBV5-1 with TRBJ2-4; TRBD1 agrees at 7 bases. This CDR3 comprises 14 residues. Germline V gene data show CDR1 as SGHRS and CDR2 as YFSETQ. Germline trimming cut 4 bases from V and 5 bases from J; bases unmatched to any gene: 6. The CDR3 bases are TGCGCCAGCAGCACCGGGACAGTCCAAAACATTCAGTACTTC. Its protein product is CASSTGTVQNIQYF.

This clonotype has at least ten counts. The chain joins TRBV12-3 or TRBV12-4 to TRBJ1-5; D unresolved. Trimming left V 1 base short and J 0 bases short, with 4 bases between. This CDR3 is built from 14 residues. The DNA of the CDR3 is TGTGCCAGCAGTTTAGAGGGTAGCAATCAGCCCCAGCATTTT. This sequence encodes CASSLEGSNQPQHF.

This clonotype was seen many times. V gene TRBV21-1 combines with J gene TRBJ2-7; the table gives TRBD2 as D, unverified against the DNA. TRBV21-1 is termed a pseudogene. The CDR3 runs 18 residues. CDR3 DNA sequence: TGTGCCAGCAGCAAAGGATGGAGGGAGGGGGAGAGCTCCTACGAGCAGTACTTC. It is translated as CASSKGWREGESSYEQYF.

This clonotype was seen many times. The CDR3 here is CASSVAPQGADTEAFF. As DNA, the CDR3 is TGTGCCAGCAGCGTAGCTCCCCAGGGGGCGGACACTGAAGCTTTCTTT. This chain uses TRBV9 with TRBJ1-1, with TRBD1 identical over 8 bases. Germline lookup yields CDR1 SGDLS and CDR2 YYNGEE. J lost 3 bases, V lost 0 bases, and 7 bases had no gene match. The CDR3 covers 16 residues.

This clonotype was detected many times. The V gene is TRBV19, the J gene TRBJ2-1, with 8 bases fitting TRBD2. V lost 4 bases and J lost 5; bases outside the gene matches: 4. Looked up from germline, CDR1 is LNHDA and CDR2 is SQIVND (reference sequence). CDR3 length: 14 amino acids. CDR3 nucleotides: TGTGCCAGTAGTACAAGCGGGAGAGACAATGAGCAGTTCTTC. Translated: CASSTSGRDNEQFF. The full variable domain, completed using reference TRBV19 and TRBJ2-1, is DGGITQSPKYLFRKEGQNVTLSCEQNLNHDAMYWYRQDPGQGLRLIYYSQIVNDFQKGDIAEGYSVSREKKESFPLTVTSAQKNPTAFYLCASSTSGRDNEQFFGPGTRLTVL.

The table lists this clonotype with many counts. This rearrangement joins TRBV20-1 to TRBJ1-6; a weak D match, TRBD1 (6 bases). The V and J ends lost 4 bases and 5 bases respectively, with 15 bases between them. Germline V gene sequence: CDR1 DFQATT, CDR2 SNEGSKA (reference sequence). This CDR3 spans 15 amino acids. Written as DNA, the CDR3 is TGCAGTGCTACCAGAGGGGACACCCATAATTCACCCCTCCACTTT. Translation: CSATRGDTHNSPLHF.

This clonotype showed up many times. The chain recombines TRBV11-2 with TRBJ1-4; D not certain. Germline CDR1 reads SGHAT; CDR2 reads FQNNGV. With 5 bases removed from V and 0 bases from J, the gap between germline ends came to 19 bases. This CDR3 has 18 amino acids. The CDR3, as DNA: TGTGCCAGCAGCCCACGACACCAACTACTTGCAACTAATGAAAAACTGTTTTTT. Translating it yields CASSPRHQLLATNEKLFF.

The gene calls are TRBV5-1 and TRBJ1-6; no reliable D call. The germline CDR1 and CDR2 sequences are SGHRS and YFSETQ. The CDR3 spans 15 residues. V lost 3 bases, J lost 5 bases, and 12 bases lay in between. The CDR3 nucleotides are TGCGCCAGCAGCTCCCAAAGTACCGATAATTCACCCCTCCACTTT. Translation gives CASSSQSTDNSPLHF.